These 2 T cell receptor beta chains came from one sample sequenced in a study of T-cell reconstitution after alpha-beta-depleted transplantation in children. Unique molecular identifiers were used to barcode this TCRbeta library. Each CDR3 protein gets one entry after TCRdb re-called the PCR reads with MiXCR. The sample has 250,000 or so distinct CDR3 sequences, around 7.8% seen once. Sequences were derived from PBMCs, mostly from graft donor cells, sampled 180 days after TCRalphabeta/CD19-depleted stem cell transplant. The receptors here all came from a male patient younger than 18 who had a stem cell transplant for acute lymphoblastic leukemia, so the T cells may come from the graft donor.

This clonotype was detected only a few times. CDR3 DNA sequence: TGTGCCAGTAGTATAGGGGGAAGTCTCTACGAGCAGTACTTC. This translates into CASSIGGSLYEQYF. The chain recombines TRBV19 with TRBJ2-7, with D unresolved. Germline CDR1 reads LNHDA; CDR2 reads SQIVND (reference sequence). CDR3 length equals 14 residues. Trimming shortened V by 1 base and J by 3 bases, and 10 bases separated the two germline ends. The entire variable domain, with the rest obtained from reference TRBV19 and TRBJ2-7, is as follows: DGGITQSPKYLFRKEGQNVTLSCEQNLNHDAMYWYRQDPGQGLRLIYYSQIVNDFQKGDIAEGYSVSREKKESFPLTVTSAQKNPTAFYLCASSIGGSLYEQYFGPGTRLTVT.

V gene TRBV18 combines with J gene TRBJ2-7; a possible D gene is TRBD1 (6 bases). V dropped 0 bases and J dropped 0 bases, with 9 bases sitting between them. The CDR3 covers 15 residues. CDR1 KGHSH and CDR2 LQKENI come from the germline V gene. This CDR3 reads CASSPPGTYSYEQYF. In DNA, the CDR3 is TGTGCCAGCTCACCACCCGGGACATACTCCTACGAGCAGTACTTC.